The 31 T cell receptor beta chains below come from one sample, sequenced in a study of blood T cell repertoires in COVID-19. Clones were sequenced by immunoSEQ multiplex PCR, and TCRdb holds only the in-frame ones, with some missing. The data hold over 95,000 clones, with around 89% observed a single time. Material: peripheral blood. All receptors derive from a human donor with acute or convalescent COVID-19. The donor label of this sample is uncertain.

The table lists this clone with a few counts. The chain uses TRBV7-8 and TRBJ2-1; the match to TRBD2 covers 12 bases. The length of the CDR3 is 14 residues. CDR1 and CDR2 (germline): SGHVS, FQNEAQ. V lost 3 bases and J lost 9; bases outside the gene matches: 3. The CDR3 sequence: CASSLRLAGAEQFF. The CDR3 coding sequence is TGTGCCAGCAGCTTGAGACTAGCGGGAGCTGAGCAGTTCTTC.

J is TRBJ2-6 and V is TRBV6-6; TRBD2 matches 7 bases. This CDR3 region has 16 residues. Germline CDR1 is MNHNY and CDR2 is SVGAGI (reference sequence). J was trimmed by 0 bases and V by 5 bases; bases with no gene match: 4. CDR3 in DNA: TGTGCCAGCAGTCAGCGGGACTTCTCTGGGGCCAACGTCCTGACTTTC. Translation: CASSQRDFSGANVLTF.

The chain couples TRBV6-6 to TRBJ2-7, with TRBD2 matching 11 bases. The CDR3 covers 13 residues. Germline lookup yields CDR1 MNHNY and CDR2 SVGAGI (reference sequence). J lost 4 bases, V lost 8 bases, and 4 bases had no gene match. CDR3 protein: CASSGTSGYEQYF. CDR3 nucleotides: TGTGCCAGCTCCGGGACTAGCGGATACGAGCAGTACTTC.

The genes are TRBV5-1 and TRBJ1-4, with D unclear. Germline V gene sequence: CDR1 SGHRS, CDR2 YFSETQ. V was trimmed by 0 bases and J by 4 bases, leaving 13 bases between them. The CDR3 is 16 residues long. CDR3 amino acids: CASSLGVNQVNEKLFF. CDR3 coding DNA: TGCGCCAGCAGCTTGGGAGTGAATCAGGTTAATGAAAAACTGTTTTTT.

The chain recombines TRBV12-5 with TRBJ1-1, with D possibly TRBD1 on 5 matching bases. With 7 bases removed from V and 0 bases from J, the gap between germline ends came to 9 bases. CDR3 size: 13 residues. Germline values: CDR1 LGHNT, CDR2 FRNRAP. The CDR3 reads CASVGPMNTEAFF. The CDR3 nucleotides are TGTGCTAGTGTGGGGCCAATGAACACTGAAGCTTTCTTT.

The genes are TRBV9 and TRBJ2-3, with 8 bases aligning to TRBD2. Losses at the gene ends were 2 bases for V and 2 bases for J; bases not matched to a gene: 4. The CDR3 spans 15 residues. Germline V gene sequence: CDR1 SGDLS, CDR2 YYNGEE. The DNA of the CDR3 is TGTGCCAGCAGCGTTAGCGGGACCTCCACAGATACGCAGTATTTT. Translating it yields CASSVSGTSTDTQYF.

The rearrangement uses TRBV18 and TRBJ1-2, with D tentatively TRBD1 (5 bases). Deletions cut 3 bases from V and 0 bases from J, with 14 bases between. Germline V lookup: CDR1 KGHSH, CDR2 LQKENI. The CDR3 consists of 16 residues. CDR3 sequence (DNA): TGTGCCAGCTCACCGGTATCCGGGACTACTAACTATGGCTACACCTTC. Encoded protein: CASSPVSGTTNYGYTF.

The chain couples TRBV3-1 (or the pseudogene TRBV3-2) to TRBJ1-3, with D perhaps matching TRBD1 (5 bases). The V and J ends lost 0 bases and 2 bases respectively, with 8 bases between them. Per germline, CDR1 LGHDT and CDR2 YNNKEL (reference sequence). CDR3 length: 15 amino acids. The CDR3 loop reads CASSQDQGTGNTIYF. The CDR3 coding sequence is TGTGCCAGCAGCCAAGATCAGGGTACTGGAAACACCATATATTTT.

The gene calls are TRBV4-2 and TRBJ2-1; 10 nucleotides match TRBD2. The CDR3 spans 16 residues. The germline V gene encodes CDR1 LGHNA and CDR2 YNFKEQ. J lost 5 bases, V lost 3 bases, and 7 bases had no gene match. The DNA for the CDR3 is TGTGCCAGCAGCCATAAAGCGGGAGGGCGAGACAATGAGCAGTTCTTC. Amino acids: CASSHKAGGRDNEQFF.

CDR3 in DNA: TGTGCCAGCAGTTACGGGTTTAGCAATCAGCCCCAGCATTTT. Translating it yields CASSYGFSNQPQHF. The rearrangement joins TRBV27 to TRBJ1-5; the D is unclear. Germline V CDR1 and CDR2: MNHEY, SMNVEV (reference sequence). V was pared by 4 bases and J by 0 bases, with 7 bases between. This CDR3 contains 14 residues.

This clone was seen just once. The V call is TRBV13, the J call TRBJ2-3; maybe TRBD2 (5 bases). V dropped 4 bases and J dropped 0 bases, with 14 bases sitting between them. The germline gives CDR1 PRHDT, CDR2 FYEKMQ (reference sequence). The CDR3 is 16 residues long. CDR3 protein: CASSWESGTSTDTQYF. The DNA of the CDR3 is TGTGCCAGCAGCTGGGAGAGCGGAACTAGCACAGATACGCAGTATTTT.

V is TRBV3-1 (or the pseudogene TRBV3-2) and J is TRBJ1-2; D remains unclear. Germline V lookup: CDR1 LGHDT, CDR2 YNNKEL (reference sequence). This CDR3 comprises 16 residues. Trimming removed 4 bases at V and 1 base at J, with 16 bases between. The CDR3 loop reads CASSRRSAGFNYGYTF. The DNA for the CDR3 is TGTGCCAGCAGCCGCCGTTCGGCAGGCTTTAACTATGGCTACACCTTC.

This clone was recorded once. This sequence joins TRBV27 and TRBJ1-4; the D gene is possibly TRBD1 (6 bases). With 3 bases removed from V and 7 bases from J, the gap between germline ends came to 15 bases. Germline CDR1 is MNHEY and CDR2 is SMNVEV (reference sequence). The CDR3 loop spans 15 amino acids. CDR3 nucleotides: TGTGCCAGCAGTTTTAACCAGGGGAGCGGTGAAAAACTGTTTTTT. This codes for CASSFNQGSGEKLFF.

The chain is built from TRBV19 and TRBJ2-1, with D maybe TRBD2 (5 bases). Germline lookup yields CDR1 LNHDA and CDR2 SQIVND (reference sequence). The CDR3 spans 18 residues. The V end was cut by 5 bases, the J end by 2 bases, with 22 bases between. The DNA of the CDR3 is TGTGCCAGTAGTTACGGTGCGTCGGGGAGTGGGCCCTACAATGAGCAGTTCTTC. This sequence encodes CASSYGASGSGPYNEQFF.

The chain recombines TRBV7-8 with TRBJ1-2; 8 bases line up with TRBD1. V was clipped by 5 bases and J by 3 bases; unmatched bases: 5. The CDR3 is 14 residues long. CDR1 SGHVS and CDR2 FQNEAQ come from the germline V gene. Here the CDR3 reads CASSPQGAYYGYTF. In DNA, the CDR3 is TGTGCCAGCAGCCCGCAGGGGGCCTACTATGGCTACACCTTC.

About this clone: The same CDR3 arises from other DNA sequences in this sample as well. The chain couples TRBV6-5 to TRBJ2-5, with TRBD1 matching over 9 bases. Germline loops: CDR1 MNHEY, CDR2 SVGAGI. J lost 4 bases, V lost 6 bases, and 6 bases had no gene match. This CDR3 spans 14 amino acids. DNA for the CDR3: TGTGCCAGCAGCCGAGGGACAGGGAGAGAGACCCAGTACTTC. As protein: CASSRGTGRETQYF.

The chain links TRBV24-1 to TRBJ1-2, with 7 positions matching TRBD1. Germline CDR1 and CDR2: KGHDR and SFDVKD. The CDR3 contains 13 residues. Trimming at V came to 7 bases and at J to 5 bases, leaving 6 bases not matched to a gene. CDR3 DNA: TGTGCCACCAGGGACACAGGGGAATATGGCTACACCTTC. Amino acids: CATRDTGEYGYTF.

The rearrangement uses TRBV7-2 and TRBJ2-1; TRBD1 might be the D (6 bases). The V end lost 5 bases, the J end lost 8 bases, and 13 bases lay between the germline ends. Germline-derived CDR1 and CDR2 are SGHTA and FQGNSA. The CDR3 runs 13 residues. The DNA for the CDR3 is TGTGCCAGCAGCCTTAAACAGGGCGATGAGCAGTTCTTC. This translates into CASSLKQGDEQFF.

The genes are TRBV10-2 and TRBJ1-4; D is uncertain. CDR1 and CDR2 from the germline V gene are WSHSY and SAAADI. Trimming left V 6 bases short and J 3 bases short, with 8 bases between. The CDR3 is 13 amino acids. CDR3 coding DNA: TGCGCCAGCAGAACATCCCCTAATGAAAAACTGTTTTTT. Protein product: CASRTSPNEKLFF.

The chain is built from TRBV9 and TRBJ1-2, with D unclear. Germline CDR1 is SGDLS and CDR2 is YYNGEE. The CDR3 has 17 residues. Trimming removed 4 bases at V and 1 base at J, with 20 bases between. CDR3 residues: CASSNTAAGYYNYGYTF. The CDR3 region has the DNA TGTGCCAGCAGCAACACAGCGGCGGGGTACTATAACTATGGCTACACCTTC.

This sequence joins TRBV7-9 and TRBJ1-1; tentative D call: TRBD1 (6 bases). The CDR3 sequence is 15 residues long. V lost 4 bases, J lost 1 base, and 13 bases lay in between. The germline V gene has CDR1 SEHNR and CDR2 FQNEAQ (reference sequence). CDR3 DNA: TGTGCCAGCAGCTCGGACAGCTCGTGGAACACTGAAGCTTTCTTT. The encoded protein is CASSSDSSWNTEAFF.

The genes are TRBV7-9 and TRBJ1-4, with D maybe TRBD1 (5 bases). Germline V gene lookup returns CDR1 SEHNR and CDR2 FQNEAQ (reference sequence). The CDR3 runs 15 residues. V lost 7 bases and J lost 8, with 20 bases in between. CDR3 sequence (DNA): TGTGCCAGCATATCGTCCTTTCAGGGTGGAGAAAAACTGTTTTTT. Its translation: CASISSFQGGEKLFF.

The J gene is TRBJ1-4, the V gene TRBV5-8, with a possible D match to TRBD1 (6 bases). The CDR3 sequence is 14 residues long. Germline V gives CDR1 SGHTS, CDR2 YDEGEE. Trimming removed 1 base at V and 7 bases at J, with 11 bases between. The CDR3 loop is CASSLRGTREKLFF. The CDR3 DNA is TGTGCCAGCAGCTTGCGTGGGACACGTGAAAAACTGTTTTTT. Variable domain in full (rest from reference TRBV5-8 and TRBJ1-4): EAGVTQSPTHLIKTRGQQATLRCSPISGHTSVYWYQQALGLGLQFLLWYDEGEERNRGNFPPRFSGRQFPNYSSELNVNALELEDSALYLCASSLRGTREKLFFGSGTQLSVL.

This rearrangement joins TRBV27 to TRBJ1-2, with D perhaps matching TRBD1 (6 bases). There are 13 residues in the CDR3. Trimming took off 4 bases at V and 7 bases at J, with 13 bases between the two ends. CDR1 MNHEY and CDR2 SMNVEV come from the germline V gene (reference sequence). The CDR3: CASSSRGAGGYTF. The CDR3 nucleotides are TGTGCCAGCAGTTCCCGGGGGGCGGGTGGCTACACCTTC.

This clone was seen a few times. The V call is TRBV5-4, the J call TRBJ2-1; 8 bases match TRBD2. The CDR3 is 14 residues long. CDR1 and CDR2 from the germline V gene are SGHNT and YYREEE (reference sequence). Unmatched junction bases numbered 3, after V lost 0 bases and J lost 7 bases. The CDR3 DNA sequence: TGTGCCAGCAGCTTGGTTGCTAGCGGGAATGAGCAGTTCTTC. Amino acid sequence: CASSLVASGNEQFF.

This chain joins TRBV29-1 and TRBJ2-5; D not resolved. This CDR3 region has 13 residues. V was shortened by 3 bases and J by 0 bases, with 8 bases between the two germline ends. The germline CDR1 and CDR2 sequences are SQVTM and ANQGSEA. For the CDR3, the DNA is TGCAGCGTTGATCTAAACCACCAAGAGACCCAGTACTTC. It specifies CSVDLNHQETQYF.

Regarding this clone: Additional DNA sequences in this sample encode the identical CDR3. The rearrangement uses TRBV5-1 and TRBJ1-1, with TRBD1 matching 9 bases. The CDR3 sequence is 15 residues long. Germline trimming cut 2 bases from V and 4 bases from J; bases unmatched to any gene: 6. Germline CDR1 and CDR2: SGHRS and YFSETQ. CDR3 DNA: TGCGCCAGCAGCTTCACGGGACAGGGTCGCACTGAAGCTTTCTTT. Protein product: CASSFTGQGRTEAFF.

This sequence joins TRBV19 and TRBJ1-1, with a tentative D call TRBD1 (5 bases). Germline V CDR1 and CDR2: LNHDA, SQIVND (reference sequence). There are 14 residues in the CDR3. The V gene lost 3 bases and the J gene lost 4 bases, with 12 bases spanning the gap. The CDR3 sequence: CASSIGARGTEAFF. Written as DNA, the CDR3 is TGTGCCAGTAGTATCGGGGCGCGGGGCACTGAAGCTTTCTTT.

This clone was recorded only once. The chain employs TRBV24-1 and TRBJ2-2; no definite D call. Trimming took off 6 bases at V and 0 bases at J, with 7 bases between the two ends. The CDR3 length is 14 residues. Germline CDR1 KGHDR, CDR2 SFDVKD. The CDR3 is CATSRTSNTGELFF. As DNA, the CDR3 is TGTGCCACCAGTCGCACTTCGAACACCGGGGAGCTGTTTTTT.

This clone was observed a few times. The chain joins TRBV5-1 to TRBJ2-1; the match to TRBD1 covers 9 bases. The CDR3 runs 15 residues. After removal of 0 bases from V and 4 bases from J, the junction contained 2 bases not matched to a gene. Germline V gene data show CDR1 as SGHRS and CDR2 as YFSETQ. The chain's CDR3 is CASSLGGTGYNEQFF. CDR3 DNA: TGCGCCAGCAGCTTGGGAGGGACAGGGTACAATGAGCAGTTCTTC.

V usage is TRBV5-1 and J usage is TRBJ2-7, with D hard to call. This CDR3 has 16 amino acids. From germline, CDR1 is SGHRS and CDR2 YFSETQ. V shed 3 bases and J shed 0 bases, with 16 bases lying between them. For the CDR3, the DNA is TGCGCCAGCAGCTCGCTGGCGAATATAGCCTCCTACGAGCAGTACTTC. This encodes CASSSLANIASYEQYF.